The present TCR beta chain was sequenced within a study of T cell responses to AZD1222 COVID-19 vaccine. Profiled with immunoSEQ multiplex PCR; TCRdb holds only in-frame clones, not every one. The table shows 160,000 or so clones, with approximately 90% occurring only once. This CDR3 is built from 15 residues. Germline values: CDR1 MGHDK, CDR2 SYGVNS. With V trimmed by 1 base and J by 9 bases, 5 bases remained unmatched. This TCR was sampled from an adult in good health. The sequences come from peripheral blood, collected on day 0 of AZD1222 vaccination. The V call is TRBV25-1, the J call TRBJ1-6; 8 bases match TRBD1. In nucleotides, the CDR3 is TGTGCCAGCAGTGAATGGCAGGGGGCTATTTCACCCCTCCACTTT. Its protein is CASSEWQGAISPLHF. The entire variable domain, with the rest obtained from reference TRBV25-1 and TRBJ1-6, is as follows: EADIYQTPRYLVIGTGKKITLECSQTMGHDKMYWYQQDPGMELHLIHYSYGVNSTEKGDLSSESTVSRIRTEHFPLTLESARPSHTSQYLCASSEWQGAISPLHFGNGTRLTVT.